Sequencing of this TCR beta chain was carried out in a study of vaccination effects on CD4 cells after COVID-19. Expansion with viral peptide pools was applied to antigen-specific CD4+ T cells by the ViraFEST assay prior to sequencing. Subsequent to a culture period of less than twelve days, CD4+ T cells were isolated. Vaccine recipients lacked prior SARS-CoV-2 infection and had negative nucleocapsid antibodies. Whole-study findings and limits: There was marked clonal contraction among infection- and vaccine-induced clones late after vaccination.

Turning to this clone: What it binds is unknown.

The table came from immunoSEQ multiplex PCR; TCRdb's copy has only in-frame clones and leaves some out. The profile covers about 24,000 clones, with about 70% appearing a single time and 9% to 12% taken by the ten largest. The material sequenced was CD4+ T cells from PBMCs cultured with HCoV-NL63 spike peptides, taken before COVID-19 vaccination. This TCR derives from a human donor who received a COVID-19 vaccine.

The CDR3: CASSIRGQQETQYF. CDR3 bases: TGTGCCAGTAGTATCAGGGGGCAGCAAGAGACCCAGTACTTC. The chain is built from TRBV19 and TRBJ2-5; 8 nucleotides align to TRBD1. The germline CDR1 and CDR2 sequences are LNHDA and SQIVND (reference sequence). The CDR3 is 14 amino acids. The ends lost 3 bases at V and 2 bases at J; junction bases unmatched: 2.